Presented here are 12 T cell receptor beta chains from one specimen sequenced in a study of vaccination effects on CD4 cells after COVID-19. Sequencing in the ViraFEST assay came after antigen-specific CD4+ T cells had been expanded with viral peptide pools, which were used to stimulate PBMC. CD4+ T cells were isolated after around ten days of culture. SARS-CoV-2 infection was confirmed by PCR in the person between March and December 2020. Data came from immunoSEQ multiplex PCR; TCRdb stores just in-frame clones and leaves some out. Seen here are about 70,000 clones, 73% observed once, and the top ten hold less than 5.5%. The antigens of these receptors remain unknown. Sequencing used CD4+ T cells from PBMCs cultured with HIV peptides, obtained before COVID-19 vaccination. The subset is: HIV-1 Nef peptide pool negative control/reference culture. These receptor sequences come from a human donor who had a prior SARS-CoV-2 infection.

V is TRBV2 and J is TRBJ2-5; D ambiguous. This CDR3 has 14 amino acids. CDR1 and CDR2 (germline): SNHLY, FYNNEI. Trimming cost V 4 bases and J 2 bases, with 11 bases left between them. CDR3 sequence: CASSGRLKQETQYF. The CDR3 DNA reads as TGTGCCAGCAGTGGCCGGTTGAAGCAAGAGACCCAGTACTTC. Looking up the rest from reference TRBV2 and TRBJ2-5 gives the full variable domain: EPEVTQTPSHQVTQMGQEVILRCVPISNHLYFYWYRQILGQKVEFLVSFYNNEISEKSEIFDDQFSVERPDGSNFTLKIRSTKLEDSAMYFCASSGRLKQETQYFGPGTRLLVL.

The chain is built from TRBV18 and TRBJ2-4; either TRBD1 or TRBD2 may supply D (6 bases each). Trimming removed 3 bases at V and 5 bases at J, with 14 bases between. This CDR3 is 15 amino acids long. Per germline, CDR1 KGHSH and CDR2 LQKENI. The CDR3 DNA sequence: TGTGCCAGCTCACCTGTCGTGGGGGGCCAAAACATTCAGTACTTC. Translating it yields CASSPVVGGQNIQYF.

V gene TRBV9 combines with J gene TRBJ2-4; TRBD2 matches at 12 bases. The V gene's germline CDR1 is SGDLS and CDR2 YYNGEE. The length of the CDR3 is 14 residues. V trimming: 4 bases; J trimming: 7 bases; junction bases outside the gene matches: 3. The CDR3 loop is CASSKGLAGNIQYF. As DNA, the CDR3 is TGTGCCAGCAGCAAAGGACTAGCGGGGAACATTCAGTACTTC.

V is TRBV3-1 (or the pseudogene TRBV3-2) and J is TRBJ1-1; possibly TRBD1 for D (5 bases). Trimming removed 5 bases at V and 11 bases at J, with 15 bases between. Germline CDR1 and CDR2: LGHDT and YNNKEL (reference sequence). This CDR3 has 12 residues. DNA of the CDR3: TGTGCCAGCAGCGAAGGAGGGGTTTCGGCTTTCTTT. Translating it yields CASSEGGVSAFF.

The chain employs TRBV4-2 and TRBJ2-7; D is ambiguous. Germline V lookup: CDR1 LGHNA, CDR2 YNFKEQ. V was cut by 0 bases and J by 9 bases, with 21 bases left in between. The CDR3 loop spans 16 amino acids. CDR3 amino acids: CASSQDSGVTVLGQYF. In nucleotides, the CDR3 is TGTGCCAGCAGCCAAGATTCGGGCGTCACGGTCCTGGGGCAGTACTTC.

The chain employs TRBV2 and TRBJ2-5; 9 bases match TRBD2. Germline V CDR1 and CDR2: SNHLY, FYNNEI. The CDR3 covers 15 residues. Losses at the gene ends were 6 bases for V and 5 bases for J; bases not matched to a gene: 10. CDR3 DNA sequence: TGTGCCAGCAGACCCCGCGCGGGAGGGGGGGAGACCCAGTACTTC. Amino acids: CASRPRAGGGETQYF.

The genes are TRBV25-1 and TRBJ2-1, with 10 bases lining up with TRBD2. This CDR3 has 18 residues. V shed 4 bases, J shed 0 bases, and the junction held 9 bases outside the gene matches. In germline, CDR1 is MGHDK, CDR2 SYGVNS. The CDR3 bases are TGTGCCAGCAGTGCATTAGCGGGGGGATCGGGCTCCTACAATGAGCAGTTCTTC. It yields the protein CASSALAGGSGSYNEQFF.

The chain links TRBV7-9 to TRBJ2-1; 7 nucleotides match TRBD1. V shed 1 base, J shed 3 bases, and the junction held 12 bases outside the gene matches. Germline CDR1 is SEHNR and CDR2 is FQNEAQ (reference sequence). The CDR3 is 18 residues long. CDR3 sequence reads: CASSLGMGQRGYYNEQFF. The CDR3 DNA follows: TGTGCCAGCAGCTTAGGAATGGGACAGAGAGGGTACTACAATGAGCAGTTCTTC.

J is TRBJ2-5 and V is TRBV5-5; 9 nucleotides line up with TRBD2. CDR1 and CDR2 from the germline V gene are SGHKS and YYEKEE (reference sequence). Germline trimming cut 0 bases from V and 8 bases from J; bases unmatched to any gene: 8. This CDR3 contains 15 residues. The chain's CDR3 is CASSLALWTSDTQYF. The CDR3 region has the DNA TGTGCCAGCAGCTTGGCGTTGTGGACTAGCGACACCCAGTACTTC.

The CDR3: CASSQVHLGSGGRGEQYF. The DNA of the CDR3 is TGCGCCAGCAGCCAGGTGCATTTAGGTTCTGGGGGTAGAGGCGAGCAGTACTTC. The rearrangement uses TRBV4-3 and TRBJ2-7; D tentatively fits TRBD1 or TRBD2 (5 bases each). Germline V lookup: CDR1 LGHNA, CDR2 YSLEER. V gave up 3 bases and J gave up 6 bases, with 27 bases separating them. The CDR3 covers 18 residues.

This clone appeared once. As DNA, the CDR3 is TGTGCCAGCAGTAAAAAAAACATTCAGTACTTC. It codes for CASSKKNIQYF. The chain joins TRBV11-2 to TRBJ2-4; no clear D. Trimming took 6 bases from V and 4 from J, leaving 4 bases between them. Germline V gene sequence: CDR1 SGHAT, CDR2 FQNNGV. The CDR3 is made up of 11 amino acids.

This chain uses TRBV15 with TRBJ1-5; the D gene is possibly TRBD1 (6 bases). This CDR3 spans 14 amino acids. With 1 base removed from V and 6 bases from J, the gap between germline ends came to 10 bases. The germline CDR1 and CDR2 sequences are LNHNV and YYDKDF (reference sequence). The DNA for the CDR3 is TGTGCCACCAGCAGAGCGGGGGGCGGTCAGCCCCAGCATTTT. Translating it yields CATSRAGGGQPQHF.